This is a list of T cell receptor beta chains from one sample in a study of cytomegalovirus exposure and HLA in healthy donors. The repertoire was sequenced with immunoSEQ multiplex PCR; TCRdb's copy has only in-frame clones and lacks some. The profile covers 35,000 to 45,000 clones, with about 50% appearing a single time and about 12% taken by the ten largest. Source material: PBMCs. These receptors were obtained from a human donor in good health. Both conserved end residues are part of each CDR3. D genes are given only for firm matches. Some rows have no size entry. The others give once, few or many, or a class for an expanded clone.

len | abundance | j_gene | d_gene | v_gene | CDR3aa | CDR3nt
13 | NA | TRBJ2-4 | NA | TRBV6-5 | CASSYLDSNIQYF | TGTGCCAGCAGTTATTTGGACAGCAACATTCAGTACTTC
17 | NA | TRBJ1-1 | TRBD1 | TRBV27 | CASSHNPVGQGGTEAFF | TGTGCCAGCAGTCACAACCCGGTCGGACAGGGAGGCACTGAAGCTTTCTTT
14 | NA | TRBJ1-3 | NA | TRBV6-6 | CASSYSAGGNTIYF | TGTGCCAGCAGTTACTCGGCAGGGGGAAACACCATATATTTT
14 | few | TRBJ2-1 | NA | TRBV19 | CASSPSRVYNEQFF | TGTGCCAGTAGTCCCTCGCGGGTCTACAATGAGCAGTTCTTC
16 | NA | TRBJ1-2 | NA | TRBV2 | CASSEEFLRFNYGYTF | TGTGCCAGCAGTGAAGAATTCCTCAGATTTAACTATGGCTACACCTTC
13 | NA | TRBJ1-1 | NA | TRBV9 | CASSVVANTEAFF | TGTGCCAGCAGCGTGGTAGCAAACACTGAAGCTTTCTTT
17 | NA | TRBJ2-2 | NA | TRBV2 | CASSRDVPLSGTGELFF | TGTGCCAGCAGTCGAGATGTTCCCTTAAGCGGGACCGGGGAGCTGTTTTTT
15 | NA | TRBJ1-6 | NA | TRBV6-6 | CASRKGGSYNSPLHF | TGTGCCAGCAGGAAAGGGGGCTCCTATAATTCACCCCTCCACTTT
15 | NA | TRBJ1-1 | NA | TRBV6-5 | CASSYWPGSNTEAFF | TGTGCCAGCAGTTACTGGCCGGGATCGAACACTGAAGCTTTCTTT
16 | NA | TRBJ2-3 | NA | TRBV4-2 | CASSQERGSGGDTQYF | TGTGCCAGCAGCCAAGAACGGGGTAGCGGTGGAGATACGCAGTATTTT
16 | NA | TRBJ2-2 | TRBD2 | TRBV6-4 | CASSPRGRAEGGELFF | TGTGCCAGCAGTCCCCGGGGGAGGGCTGAGGGCGGGGAGCTGTTTTTT
18 | NA | TRBJ2-1 | TRBD2 | TRBV28 | CASSLSGGLGTAYNEQFF | TGTGCCAGCAGTTTATCCGGCGGACTAGGTACGGCGTACAATGAGCAGTTCTTC
15 | few | TRBJ2-3 | TRBD2 | TRBV9 | CASSVLAGGGDTQYF | TGTGCCAGCAGCGTCCTAGCGGGAGGTGGAGATACGCAGTATTTT
15 | NA | TRBJ2-3 | TRBD1 | TRBV5-1 | CASSFTGQGTDTQYF | TGCGCCAGCAGTTTCACGGGACAGGGGACAGATACGCAGTATTTT
17 | few | TRBJ1-1 | TRBD1 | TRBV15 | CATSRGGTGPMNTEAFF | TGTGCCACCAGCAGAGGTGGGACAGGGCCAATGAACACTGAAGCTTTCTTT
15 | NA | TRBJ1-1 | NA | TRBV19 | CASSWSGVGSTEAFF | TGTGCCAGTAGTTGGAGCGGGGTGGGGTCCACTGAAGCTTTCTTT
13 | NA | TRBJ2-1 | TRBD1 | TRBV10-3 | CAISRQGDNEQFF | TGTGCCATCAGTCGACAGGGGGACAATGAGCAGTTCTTC
14 | NA | TRBJ2-2 | NA | TRBV7-3 | CASSLREGAGELFF | TGTGCCAGCAGCTTACGAGAAGGGGCCGGGGAGCTGTTTTTT
15 | NA | TRBJ2-3 | NA | TRBV5-1 | CASSWLAGGADTQYF | TGCGCCAGCAGCTGGCTGGCGGGTGGAGCAGATACGCAGTATTTT
14 | NA | TRBJ2-5 | TRBD1 | TRBV7-2 | CASSRDRGGETQYF | TGTGCCAGCAGCCGGGACAGGGGTGGAGAGACCCAGTACTTC
12 | NA | TRBJ1-1 | NA | TRBV18 | CASSPTTPVAFF | TGTGCCAGCTCCCCTACCACTCCCGTAGCTTTCTTT
14 | NA | TRBJ1-6 | NA | TRBV28 | CASRDSPLDSPLHF | TGTGCCAGCAGAGACAGTCCCCTTGATTCACCCCTCCACTTT
13 | NA | TRBJ1-2 | NA | TRBV13 | CASSLPGGIGYTF | TGTGCCAGCAGCTTACCCGGCGGAATTGGCTACACCTTC
17 | once | TRBJ1-3 | NA | TRBV5-1 | CASSWGLQAASGNTIYF | TGCGCCAGCAGCTGGGGGCTACAGGCTGCCTCTGGAAACACCATATATTTT
13 | NA | TRBJ1-1 | NA | TRBV7-2 | CASSFQGKPEAFF | TGTGCCAGCAGCTTCCAGGGGAAACCTGAAGCTTTCTTT
20 | few | TRBJ2-2 | TRBD2 | TRBV7-8 | CASRGQTGTSGGGTTGELFF | TGTGCCAGCAGGGGGCAAACCGGGACTAGCGGGGGTGGTACCACCGGGGAGCTGTTTTTT
16 | few | TRBJ2-1 | TRBD2 | TRBV27 | CASSLESGSGPNEQFF | TGTGCCAGCAGTTTAGAAAGCGGGAGCGGCCCTAATGAGCAGTTCTTC
19 | NA | TRBJ2-3 | NA | TRBV4-3 | CASSQPTPKQGFLADTQYF | TGCGCCAGCAGCCAACCGACCCCAAAGCAGGGATTCTTAGCAGATACGCAGTATTTT
15 | few | TRBJ1-6 | TRBD1 | TRBV27 | CASSLGQGTSAPLHF | TGTGCCAGCAGTTTGGGACAGGGAACGTCGGCACCCCTCCACTTT
16 | NA | TRBJ2-1 | TRBD1 | TRBV7-3 | CASSTTGTGLYNEQFF | TGTGCCAGCAGCACAACCGGGACAGGGCTCTACAATGAGCAGTTCTTC
14 | NA | TRBJ2-1 | NA | TRBV29-1 | CSVDRDLAYNEQFF | TGCAGCGTTGATCGGGATCTCGCTTACAATGAGCAGTTCTTC
16 | NA | TRBJ2-1 | TRBD1 | TRBV4-1 | CASSQGGTGTYNEQFF | TGCGCCAGCAGCCAAGGCGGGACAGGGACTTACAATGAGCAGTTCTTC
16 | once | TRBJ2-3 | NA | TRBV11-3 | CASSLAGGRETDTQYF | TGTGCCAGCAGCCTAGCCGGGGGGCGGGAGACAGATACGCAGTATTTT
12 | NA | TRBJ1-5 | NA | TRBV4-2 | CASSVENQPQHF | TGTGCCAGCAGCGTGGAGAATCAGCCCCAGCATTTT
14 | NA | TRBJ1-4 | NA | TRBV19 | CASSLDRSREKLFF | TGTGCCAGTAGCCTAGACCGGTCGCGTGAAAAACTGTTTTTT
14 | NA | TRBJ2-3 | TRBD2 | TRBV7-2 | CASSRGLATDTQYF | TGTGCCAGCAGCCGTGGACTAGCAACAGATACGCAGTATTTT
12 | NA | TRBJ2-5 | NA | TRBV29-1 | CSVVVRQETQYF | TGCAGCGTTGTTGTTCGGCAAGAGACCCAGTACTTC
14 | few | TRBJ1-1 | TRBD1 | TRBV19 | CASGRGRVGTEAFF | TGTGCCAGCGGCAGGGGGCGAGTTGGCACTGAAGCTTTCTTT
18 | few | TRBJ2-2 | TRBD2 | TRBV5-1 | CASSLTGLAPSNTGELFF | TGCGCCAGCAGCTTGACGGGACTAGCGCCCTCGAACACCGGGGAGCTGTTTTTT
17 | NA | TRBJ2-7 | NA | TRBV21-1 | CASSKGQGQGSSYEQYF | TGTGCCAGCAGCAAAGGCCAAGGGCAGGGGTCCTCCTACGAGCAGTACTTC
16 | few | TRBJ2-3 | NA | TRBV28 | CASSIGGPTSTDTQYF | TGTGCCAGCAGCATAGGGGGACCCACTAGCACAGATACGCAGTATTTT
12 | NA | TRBJ1-5 | NA | TRBV6-5 | CASRGSNQPQHF | TGTGCCAGCAGGGGGAGTAATCAGCCCCAGCATTTT
14 | few | TRBJ2-7 | TRBD1 | TRBV2 | CASKGTATAYEQYF | TGTGCCAGCAAGGGGACAGCTACCGCCTACGAGCAGTACTTC
20 | few | TRBJ2-1 | NA | TRBV5-1 | CASSPGPGLPRRASYNEQFF | TGCGCCAGCAGCCCGGGTCCTGGTCTCCCTCGGAGAGCCTCCTACAATGAGCAGTTCTTC
12 | NA | TRBJ2-2 | TRBD2 | TRBV30 | CAWSVRGEELFF | TGTGCCTGGAGTGTCCGGGGGGAGGAGCTGTTTTTT
13 | few | TRBJ2-1 | NA | TRBV18 | CASSPPRDNEQFF | TGTGCCAGCTCACCACCGAGGGACAATGAGCAGTTCTTC
14 | few | TRBJ2-1 | TRBD2 | TRBV6-4 | CASSLSAGGNEQFF | TGTGCCAGCTCATTGTCGGCGGGAGGCAATGAGCAGTTCTTC
15 | NA | TRBJ1-3 | NA | TRBV27 | CASSSAGGSGNTIYF | TGTGCCAGCAGTTCGGCAGGAGGCTCTGGAAACACCATATATTTT
14 | NA | TRBJ2-1 | TRBD2 | TRBV7-3 | CASSLMGGEGEQFF | TGTGCCAGCAGCTTAATGGGAGGGGAAGGTGAGCAGTTCTTC
15 | NA | TRBJ2-7 | TRBD1 | TRBV7-8 | CASSLGEGQGVEQYF | TGTGCCAGCAGCTTGGGTGAGGGTCAGGGGGTCGAGCAGTACTTC